A single sample is the source of the 29 T cell receptor beta chains below, sequenced in a study of cytomegalovirus exposure and HLA in healthy donors. Vbeta (60) and Jbeta (13) primers were used in the PCR. Clones were read by immunoSEQ multiplex PCR, and TCRdb kept only the in-frame ones, dropping some. The sample gives around 170,000 clones, 84% of which show up once; about 2.4% is in the top ten. The sample taken for sequencing was PBMCs. The receptors shown here come from a woman aged 45-65 years in good health and CMV-seropositive.

The J gene is TRBJ2-1, the V gene TRBV5-1, with 13 bases fitting TRBD2. The CDR3 extends over 15 amino acids. J lost 6 bases, V lost 4 bases, and 4 bases had no gene match. From germline, CDR1 is SGHRS and CDR2 YFSETQ. CDR3 sequence (DNA): TGCGCCAGCAGCCTTACTAGCGGGGGGGCCAATGAGCAGTTCTTC. The encoded protein is CASSLTSGGANEQFF.

The sample holds a few counts of this clone. The chain links TRBV5-4 to TRBJ2-2, with no clear D. Trimming removed 4 bases at V and 5 bases at J, with 18 bases between. The CDR3 has 16 residues. Germline CDR1 is SGHNT and CDR2 is YYREEE (reference sequence). CDR3 nucleotide sequence: TGTGCCAGCAGCCGAGAGGCGTTTCTAAGTACCGGGGAGCTGTTTTTT. This codes for CASSREAFLSTGELFF.

The chain joins TRBV29-1 to TRBJ2-1, with 7 positions matching TRBD1. This CDR3 spans 14 amino acids. Per germline, CDR1 SQVTM and CDR2 ANQGSEA. Trimming took 2 bases from V and 5 from J; bases not matched to a gene: 6. The CDR3 DNA sequence: TGCAGCGTTGAATCCAGAGACAGGGACAATGAGCAGTTCTTC. It is translated as CSVESRDRDNEQFF.

As DNA, the CDR3 is TGCGCCAGCAGCCAAGACTGGGGGGGGTGGCAAGAGACCCAGTACTTC. Amino acids: CASSQDWGGWQETQYF. This chain connects TRBV4-3 to TRBJ2-5; 7 positions match TRBD2. This CDR3 spans 16 amino acids. Trimming removed 0 bases from V and 2 bases from J; junction bases left unmatched: 6. CDR1 is LGHNA and CDR2 is YSLEER in the germline V gene.

The chain couples TRBV7-2 to TRBJ2-3, with 9 nucleotides matching TRBD2. V lost 0 bases and J lost 3; bases outside the gene matches: 13. Per germline, CDR1 SGHTA and CDR2 FQGNSA. The CDR3 has 19 residues. The CDR3 reads CASSLAVGVAGERTDTQYF. DNA for the CDR3: TGTGCCAGCAGCTTAGCGGTGGGGGTAGCGGGGGAGAGAACAGATACGCAGTATTTT. Full variable domain (outside the CDR3, taken from reference TRBV7-2 and TRBJ2-3): GAGVSQSPSNKVTEKGKDVELRCDPISGHTALYWYRQSLGQGLEFLIYFQGNSAPDKSGLPSDRFSAERTGGSVSTLTIQRTQQEDSAVYLCASSLAVGVAGERTDTQYFGPGTRLTVL.

In its sample, this clone was seen once. The V call is TRBV6-1, the J call TRBJ2-5; D gene ambiguous. The CDR3 runs to 12 residues. Trimming cost V 6 bases and J 2 bases, with 7 bases left between them. The germline CDR1 and CDR2 sequences are MNHNS and SASEGT. The CDR3 nucleotides read TGTGCCAGCAGCCCTCTTCAAGAGACCCAGTACTTC. Amino acids: CASSPLQETQYF.

This chain uses TRBV5-1 with TRBJ2-4, with TRBD1 matching 10 bases. The CDR3 runs 14 residues. Per the germline V gene, CDR1 is SGHRS and CDR2 is YFSETQ. Trimming at V came to 4 bases and at J to 7 bases, leaving 5 bases not matched to a gene. CDR3 nucleotides: TGCGCCAGCAGCCCGGGGACAGGGGTGAACATTCAGTACTTC. Its protein is CASSPGTGVNIQYF.

The CDR3 reads CASSFSTEAFF. The CDR3 region has the DNA TGTGCCAGCAGCTTTAGCACTGAAGCTTTCTTT. The chain employs TRBV11-2 and TRBJ1-1; D remains ambiguous. Germline CDR1 reads SGHAT; CDR2 reads FQNNGV. This CDR3 is built from 11 residues. The germline V and J ends were trimmed by 3 bases and 4 bases, with 3 bases remaining between them.

The J gene is TRBJ2-5, the V gene TRBV29-1; TRBD1 might be the D (6 bases). The V gene lost 5 bases and the J gene lost 4 bases, with 17 bases spanning the gap. This CDR3 contains 14 residues. In germline, CDR1 is SQVTM, CDR2 ANQGSEA. CDR3 nucleotides: TGCAGCGTTTTGTTTGGGGGCGGGTTAGAGACCCAGTACTTC. Its translation is CSVLFGGGLETQYF.

The gene calls are TRBV19 and TRBJ2-3, with 10 bases that match TRBD2. This CDR3 has 16 amino acids. Germline V gene data show CDR1 as LNHDA and CDR2 as SQIVND (reference sequence). Trimming took 6 bases from V and 6 from J; bases not matched to a gene: 12. The DNA for the CDR3 is TGTGCCAGTAGGGCTAGCGGGGGAGGATCCGTTGATACGCAGTATTTT. Its translation: CASRASGGGSVDTQYF.

This clone was counted once. V gene TRBV6-5 combines with J gene TRBJ1-2, with 10 bases matching TRBD1. Looked up from germline, CDR1 is MNHEY and CDR2 is SVGAGI. The CDR3 sequence is 15 residues long. V lost 6 bases to trimming and J lost 4 bases; unmatched junction nucleotides: 8. The CDR3 here is CASSQTGGRSYGYTF. The CDR3 nucleotides are TGTGCCAGCAGCCAGACAGGGGGCAGGAGCTATGGCTACACCTTC.

The V call is TRBV15, the J call TRBJ2-7; 10 bases are a match to TRBD1. This CDR3 region has 15 residues. J lost 6 bases, V lost 0 bases, and 5 bases had no gene match. The germline CDR1 and CDR2 sequences are LNHNV and YYDKDF (reference sequence). The DNA of the CDR3 is TGTGCCACCAGCAGAGATAAAGGACAGGGGGTCGAGCAGTACTTC. This gives the protein CATSRDKGQGVEQYF.

There are a few counts of this clone. J is TRBJ1-5 and V is TRBV6-5; weak D call: TRBD1 (5 bases). Trimming left V 0 bases short and J 6 bases short, with 12 bases between. The CDR3 is made up of 15 amino acids. Germline V gene data show CDR1 as MNHEY and CDR2 as SVGAGI. CDR3: CASSYSAGKGQPQHF. The CDR3 DNA reads as TGTGCCAGCAGTTACTCCGCAGGGAAAGGTCAGCCCCAGCATTTT.

The rearrangement links TRBV12-5 to TRBJ1-1; 7 bases agree with TRBD1. The J segment lost 4 bases and the V segment lost 1 base, leaving 6 bases of the junction unmatched. CDR1 is LGHNT and CDR2 is FRNRAP in the germline V gene. The CDR3 totals 15 residues. The CDR3 loop is CASGLGKTGVTEAFF. Here the CDR3 DNA reads TGTGCTAGTGGTTTGGGCAAAACAGGGGTCACTGAAGCTTTCTTT.

This clone occurred a few times. V is TRBV5-6 and J is TRBJ1-5, with D unclear. Per germline, CDR1 SGHDT and CDR2 YYEEEE. Trimming cost V 4 bases and J 5 bases, with 16 bases left between them. The CDR3 consists of 15 residues. The CDR3 nucleotides read TGTGCCAGCAGCCTTCGGGAGGCGGGCGATCAGCCCCAGCATTTT. Translating it yields CASSLREAGDQPQHF. Full variable domain (missing parts from reference TRBV5-6 and TRBJ1-5): DAGVTQSPTHLIKTRGQQVTLRCSPKSGHDTVSWYQQALGQGPQFIFQYYEEEERQRGNFPDRFSGHQFPNYSSELNVNALLLGDSALYLCASSLREAGDQPQHFGDGTRLSIL.

In this sample, this clone turned up once. The V call is TRBV7-9, the J call TRBJ2-7; 9 positions agree with TRBD2. The CDR3 is made up of 17 amino acids. Germline V gene lookup returns CDR1 SEHNR and CDR2 FQNEAQ (reference sequence). V gave up 5 bases and J gave up 0 bases; unmatched junction bases: 11. The CDR3 is CASSPLTTSGSSYEQYF. Here the CDR3 DNA reads TGTGCCAGCAGCCCACTCACGACTAGCGGAAGCTCCTACGAGCAGTACTTC.

The chain carries TRBV7-6 and TRBJ2-2, with 7 nucleotides matching TRBD1. V shed 7 bases and J 4 bases; nucleotides not matched to a gene: 9. CDR1 and CDR2 (germline): SGHVS, FNYEAQ. The CDR3 covers 15 residues. CDR3 loop: CASTPGAGGTGELFF. CDR3 DNA sequence: TGTGCCAGCACCCCAGGGGCAGGGGGCACCGGGGAGCTGTTTTTT.

The J gene is TRBJ2-7, the V gene TRBV4-2; 13 bases line up with TRBD2. With 1 base clipped from V and 4 bases from J, the junction kept 10 bases outside the gene matches. The CDR3 runs 18 residues. From germline, CDR1 is LGHNA and CDR2 YNFKEQ. CDR3 loop: CASSQGPLTSGGYYEQYF. The CDR3 DNA follows: TGTGCCAGCAGCCAAGGACCACTGACTAGCGGGGGGTATTACGAGCAGTACTTC.

The rearrangement links TRBV9 to TRBJ2-1; the match to TRBD2 covers 7 bases. CDR1 is SGDLS and CDR2 is YYNGEE in the germline V gene. This CDR3 contains 17 residues. The ends lost 4 bases at V and 0 bases at J; junction bases unmatched: 10. In DNA form, the CDR3 reads TGTGCCAGCAGCCCCCGGGCAACTAGCGACTCCTACAATGAGCAGTTCTTC. Residues: CASSPRATSDSYNEQFF. Variable domain in full (rest from reference TRBV9 and TRBJ2-1): DSGVTQTPKHLITATGQRVTLRCSPRSGDLSVYWYQQSLDQGLQFLIQYYNGEERAKGNILERFSAQQFPDLHSELNLSSLELGDSALYFCASSPRATSDSYNEQFFGPGTRLTVL.

The chain recombines TRBV7-2 with TRBJ2-3, with 7 nucleotides matching TRBD1. The length of the CDR3 is 16 residues. Germline V CDR1 and CDR2: SGHTA, FQGNSA. The V gene end was trimmed by 5 bases and the J gene end by 3 bases; junction bases not matched to a gene: 11. The chain's CDR3 is CASSPSGTATTDTQYF. CDR3 nucleotides: TGTGCCAGCAGCCCGTCAGGGACAGCGACGACAGATACGCAGTATTTT.

In this sample, this clone turned up a few times. The rearrangement links TRBV10-3 to TRBJ1-5; the D is unclear. V was cut by 4 bases and J by 5 bases, with 12 bases left in between. Germline V CDR1 and CDR2: ENHRY, SYGVKD. CDR3 length equals 14 residues. CDR3 nucleotides: TGTGCCATCAGTGCAGAGGTGAAGGATCAGCCCCAGCATTTT. It is translated as CAISAEVKDQPQHF.

The V and J genes are TRBV6-5 and TRBJ1-3; TRBD1 is a possible D gene (6 bases). V was clipped by 0 bases and J by 4 bases, with 13 bases between them. In germline, CDR1 is MNHEY, CDR2 SVGAGI. The CDR3 length is 16 residues. The CDR3 region has the DNA TGTGCCAGCAGTTACTCCGGTTCAGGGGTGGGAAACACCATATATTTT. It translates to CASSYSGSGVGNTIYF.

The chain recombines TRBV27 with TRBJ2-1; D is perhaps TRBD2 (6 bases). V was cut by 4 bases and J by 8 bases, with 12 bases left in between. The germline CDR1 and CDR2 sequences are MNHEY and SMNVEV (reference sequence). The CDR3 is 13 residues long. The CDR3 region is CASSSLAEYEQFF. For the CDR3, the DNA is TGTGCCAGCAGTTCCTTAGCGGAATATGAGCAGTTCTTC.

The J gene is TRBJ2-1, the V gene TRBV5-4; 7 bases map to TRBD2. The CDR3 sequence is 16 residues long. Germline V gives CDR1 SGHNT, CDR2 YYREEE (reference sequence). J was trimmed by 9 bases and V by 1 base; bases with no gene match: 13. CDR3: CASSLLVGRVLSEQFF. The CDR3 DNA reads TGTGCCAGCAGCTTGTTGGTGGGGAGGGTCTTAAGTGAGCAGTTCTTC.

The chain employs TRBV9 and TRBJ1-1; the D is unclear. The CDR3 extends over 13 amino acids. CDR1 is SGDLS, CDR2 YYNGEE, per germline. V was cut by 0 bases and J by 5 bases, with 8 bases left in between. The CDR3 spells CASSVGGRTEAFF. The CDR3 DNA follows: TGTGCCAGCAGCGTAGGTGGGAGAACTGAAGCTTTCTTT.

V is TRBV7-3 and J is TRBJ2-7, with a tentative D call TRBD1 (5 bases). The germline V gene encodes CDR1 SGHTA and CDR2 FQGTGA. Trimming removed 6 bases from V and 3 bases from J, with 15 bases in between. The CDR3 extends over 14 amino acids. The CDR3 spells CASSPRIRDYEQYF. As DNA, the CDR3 is TGTGCCAGCAGTCCCAGGATCAGGGACTACGAGCAGTACTTC.

The gene calls are TRBV4-2 and TRBJ2-5, with TRBD1 matching 10 bases. The end of the DNA is better explained by TRBJ2-7, so the J call may be wrong. Germline values: CDR1 LGHNA, CDR2 YNFKEQ. This CDR3 spans 18 amino acids. CDR3 coding DNA: TGTGCCAGCAGCCAGACCTCGGCACCCGGGACAGGGGCCTACGAGCAGTACTTC. Amino acids: CASSQTSAPGTGAYEQYF.

J is TRBJ2-5 and V is TRBV30, with TRBD1 matching 7 bases. The CDR3 is 14 residues long. Losses at the gene ends were 4 bases for V and 5 bases for J; bases not matched to a gene: 10. In germline, CDR1 is GTSNPN, CDR2 SVGIG (reference sequence). The CDR3 is CAWNPGQGQETQYF. Here the CDR3 DNA reads TGTGCCTGGAATCCAGGGCAGGGACAGGAGACCCAGTACTTC. Based on the CDR3 plus reference TRBV30 and TRBJ2-5, the full variable domain is SQTIHQWPATLVQPVGSPLSLECTVEGTSNPNLYWYRQAAGRGLQLLFYSVGIGQISSEVPQNLSASRPQDRQFILSSKKLLLSDSGFYLCAWNPGQGQETQYFGPGTRLLVL.

This clone was picked up a small number of times. The CDR3, as DNA: TGTGCCAGCAGTTACGCCACAGCCTACGAGCAGTACTTC. This gives the protein CASSYATAYEQYF. The rearrangement uses TRBV6-6 and TRBJ2-7; D unresolved. CDR1 and CDR2 (germline): MNHNY, SVGAGI (reference sequence). CDR3 length: 13 amino acids. The V end lost 2 bases, the J end lost 2 bases, and 7 bases lay between the germline ends.